These T cell receptor beta chains were read from a single sample in a study of cytomegalovirus exposure and HLA in healthy donors. Profiled with immunoSEQ multiplex PCR; TCRdb holds only in-frame clones, not every one. Among about 140,000 clones listed, more than 60% were seen once. Sequencing was done on a sample of PBMCs. Receptors originate from a woman aged 55 to 70 in good health and CMV-seronegative. Both conserved end residues are trimmed from each CDR3. D genes are given only for firm matches.

>TRBD2|9|TRBV28|TRBJ2-1
ASATSGIQF
>NA|13|TRBV4-2|TRBJ2-2
ASSQEARNTGELF
>NA|12|TRBV5-1|TRBJ1-4
ASSLGQESKKLF
>NA|11|TRBV19|TRBJ2-7
AGTGQQTYEQY
>NA|12|TRBV6-1|TRBJ2-5
ASSAGLSKETQY
>NA|11|TRBV2|TRBJ2-5
ASNLEYQETQY
>NA|15|TRBV7-2|TRBJ2-6
ASSFDRSLSGANVLT
>TRBD2|16|TRBV5-1|TRBJ2-3
ASSSGLAGGRGTDTQY
>TRBD2|13|TRBV5-1|TRBJ2-3
ASSLVLAGVDTQY
>TRBD1|11|TRBV29-1|TRBJ2-7
SVIGTGGYEQY
>NA|15|TRBV10-3|TRBJ1-4
AISESWGLGTNEKLF
>NA|16|TRBV7-9|TRBJ2-3
SSSYIPPWRGGTDTQY
>TRBD2|19|TRBV10-1|TRBJ2-3
ASSAPGLAGGAITSTDTQY
>NA|12|TRBV18|TRBJ1-2
ASSPPPGFYGYT
>TRBD2|13|TRBV27|TRBJ2-2
ASRRGLAGAGELF
>NA|12|TRBV6-1|TRBJ1-2
ASSEEFGNYGYT
>TRBD1|13|TRBV4-1|TRBJ1-2
ASRFIGQGARGYT
>NA|16|TRBV2|TRBJ2-6
ASSEGGRGGSGANVLT
>NA|11|TRBV19|TRBJ2-5
ASSIGSFETQY
>NA|9|TRBV19|TRBJ2-2
ASTEGRRLF
>TRBD1|13|TRBV19|TRBJ2-6
ASSDTGAGANVLT
>NA|10|TRBV6-5|TRBJ2-1
ASSSGNNEQF
>TRBD2|10|TRBV29-1|TRBJ2-7
STSSGAYEQY
>NA|10|TRBV4-1|TRBJ1-1
ASRQMGGEAF
>TRBD2|13|TRBV7-9|TRBJ2-3
ASSSELAGADTQY
>TRBD2|15|TRBV13|TRBJ2-1
ASSPLPTSGGRVEQF
>TRBD2|13|TRBV5-1|TRBJ2-5
ASSLAGDVQETQY
>TRBD2|14|TRBV9|TRBJ2-3
ASSGFGGGGTDTQY
>NA|11|TRBV7-9|TRBJ1-1
ASSPQGSTEAF
>TRBD1|12|TRBV7-8|TRBJ2-7
ASSPRDRFYEQY
>TRBD1|13|TRBV7-2|TRBJ1-6
ASSLDRGRNSPLH
>NA|11|TRBV10-3|TRBJ2-1
AIRGSEGGEQF
>TRBD2|14|TRBV5-1|TRBJ2-5
ASSTLAGGFQETQY
>TRBD1|14|TRBV7-8|TRBJ2-7
ASSLFTGTGVYEQY
>TRBD2|17|TRBV5-1|TRBJ2-2
ASSFTGTSGRAVTGELF
>NA|9|TRBV25-1|TRBJ1-4
ASSESGKLF
>TRBD2|13|TRBV6-1|TRBJ2-1
ASTTTSGVGGEQF
>NA|12|TRBV9|TRBJ1-1
ASSVGTFGTEAF
>TRBD1|13|TRBV6-5|TRBJ2-5
ASRRDRVRGETQY
>TRBD1|14|TRBV30|TRBJ1-2
AWSDTGTGVNYGYT
>TRBD2|17|TRBV28|TRBJ2-2
ANTPDPSTSGSRTGELF
>NA|13|TRBV4-3|TRBJ2-7
ASSQSHPGADEQY
>TRBD1|13|TRBV6-6|TRBJ1-5
ASSQGQSSNQPQH
>NA|12|TRBV5-1|TRBJ2-7
ASSLAQAAYEQY
>TRBD1|13|TRBV7-2|TRBJ1-4
ASSSGTGERKKLF
>NA|11|TRBV7-8|TRBJ2-3
ASQGGGPAAQY